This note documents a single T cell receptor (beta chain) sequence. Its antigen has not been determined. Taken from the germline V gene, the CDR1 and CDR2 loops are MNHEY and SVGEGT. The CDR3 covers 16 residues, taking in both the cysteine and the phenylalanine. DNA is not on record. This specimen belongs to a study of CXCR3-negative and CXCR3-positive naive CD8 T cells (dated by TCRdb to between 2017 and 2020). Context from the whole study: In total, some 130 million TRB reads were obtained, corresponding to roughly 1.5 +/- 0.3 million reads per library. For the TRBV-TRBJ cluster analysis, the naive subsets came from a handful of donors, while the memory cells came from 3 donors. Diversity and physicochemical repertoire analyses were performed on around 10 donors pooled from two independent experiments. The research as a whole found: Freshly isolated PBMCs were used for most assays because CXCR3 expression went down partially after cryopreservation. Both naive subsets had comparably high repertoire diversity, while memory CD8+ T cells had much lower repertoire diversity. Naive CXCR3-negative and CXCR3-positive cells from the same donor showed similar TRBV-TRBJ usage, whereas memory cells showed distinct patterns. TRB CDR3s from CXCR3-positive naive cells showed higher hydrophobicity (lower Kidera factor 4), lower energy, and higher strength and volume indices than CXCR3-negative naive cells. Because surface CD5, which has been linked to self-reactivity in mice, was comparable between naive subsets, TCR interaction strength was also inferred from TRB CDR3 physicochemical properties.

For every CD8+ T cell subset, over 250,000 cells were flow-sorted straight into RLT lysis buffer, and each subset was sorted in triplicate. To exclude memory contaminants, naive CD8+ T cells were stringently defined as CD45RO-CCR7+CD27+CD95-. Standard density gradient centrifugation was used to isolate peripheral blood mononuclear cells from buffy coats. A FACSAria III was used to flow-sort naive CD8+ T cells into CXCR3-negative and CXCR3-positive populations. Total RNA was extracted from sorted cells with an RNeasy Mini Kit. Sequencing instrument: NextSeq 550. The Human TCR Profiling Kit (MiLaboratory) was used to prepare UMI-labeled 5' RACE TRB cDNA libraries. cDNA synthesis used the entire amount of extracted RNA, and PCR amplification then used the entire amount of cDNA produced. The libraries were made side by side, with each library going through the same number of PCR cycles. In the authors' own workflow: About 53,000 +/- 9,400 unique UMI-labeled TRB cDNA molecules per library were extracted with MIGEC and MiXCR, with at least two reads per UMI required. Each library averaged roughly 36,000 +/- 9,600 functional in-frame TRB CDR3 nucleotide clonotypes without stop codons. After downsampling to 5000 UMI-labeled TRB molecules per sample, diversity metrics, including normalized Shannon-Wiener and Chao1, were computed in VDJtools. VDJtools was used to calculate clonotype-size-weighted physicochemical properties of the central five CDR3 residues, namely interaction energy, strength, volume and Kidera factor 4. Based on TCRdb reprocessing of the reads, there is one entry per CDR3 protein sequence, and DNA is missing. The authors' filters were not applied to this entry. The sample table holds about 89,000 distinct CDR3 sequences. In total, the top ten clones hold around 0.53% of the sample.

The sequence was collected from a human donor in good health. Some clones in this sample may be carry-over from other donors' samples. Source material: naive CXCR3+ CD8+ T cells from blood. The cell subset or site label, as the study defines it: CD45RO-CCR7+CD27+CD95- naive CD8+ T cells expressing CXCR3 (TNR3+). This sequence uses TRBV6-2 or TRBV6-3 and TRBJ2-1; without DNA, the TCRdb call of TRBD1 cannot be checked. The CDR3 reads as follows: CASLPIGGPSYNEQFF.